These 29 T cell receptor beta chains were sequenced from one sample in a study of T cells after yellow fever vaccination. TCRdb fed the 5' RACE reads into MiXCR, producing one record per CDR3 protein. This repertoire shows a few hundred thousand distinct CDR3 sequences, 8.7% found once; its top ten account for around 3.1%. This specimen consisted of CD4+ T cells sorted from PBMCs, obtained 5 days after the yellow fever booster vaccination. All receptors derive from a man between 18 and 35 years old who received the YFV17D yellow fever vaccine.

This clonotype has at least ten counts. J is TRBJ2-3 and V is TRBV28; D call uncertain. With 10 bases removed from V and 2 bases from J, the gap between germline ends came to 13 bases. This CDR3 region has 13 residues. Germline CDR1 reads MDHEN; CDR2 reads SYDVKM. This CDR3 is CATYLSTTDTQYF. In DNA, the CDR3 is TGTGCCACCTACCTTTCTACCACAGATACGCAGTATTTT.

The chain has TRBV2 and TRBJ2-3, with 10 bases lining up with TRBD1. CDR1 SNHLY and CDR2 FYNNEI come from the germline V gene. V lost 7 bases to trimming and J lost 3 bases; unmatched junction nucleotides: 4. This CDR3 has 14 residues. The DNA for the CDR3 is TGTGCCAGCATGTGGGACAGGGGAACAGATACGCAGTATTTT. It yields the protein CASMWDRGTDTQYF.

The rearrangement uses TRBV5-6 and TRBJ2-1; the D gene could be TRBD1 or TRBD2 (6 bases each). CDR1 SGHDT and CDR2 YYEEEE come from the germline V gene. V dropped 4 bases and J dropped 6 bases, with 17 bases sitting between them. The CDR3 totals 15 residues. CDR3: CASSPVWGASNEQFF. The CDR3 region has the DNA TGTGCCAGCAGCCCAGTGTGGGGGGCCAGCAATGAGCAGTTCTTC. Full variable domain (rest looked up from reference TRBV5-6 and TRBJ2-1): DAGVTQSPTHLIKTRGQQVTLRCSPKSGHDTVSWYQQALGQGPQFIFQYYEEEERQRGNFPDRFSGHQFPNYSSELNVNALLLGDSALYLCASSPVWGASNEQFFGPGTRLTVL.

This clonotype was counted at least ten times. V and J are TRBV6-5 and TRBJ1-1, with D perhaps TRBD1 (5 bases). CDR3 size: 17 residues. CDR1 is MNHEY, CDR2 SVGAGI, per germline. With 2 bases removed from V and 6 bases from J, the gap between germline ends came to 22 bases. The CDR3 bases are TGTGCCAGCAGTTACCCCCGGCCGCCCCCTCAGGGCGCTGAAGCTTTCTTT. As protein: CASSYPRPPPQGAEAFF.

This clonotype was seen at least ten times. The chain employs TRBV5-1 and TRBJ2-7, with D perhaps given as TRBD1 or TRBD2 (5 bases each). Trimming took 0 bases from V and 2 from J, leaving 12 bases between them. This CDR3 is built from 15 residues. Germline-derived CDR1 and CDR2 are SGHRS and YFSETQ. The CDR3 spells CASSLGGAWAYEQYF. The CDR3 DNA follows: TGCGCCAGCAGCTTGGGAGGGGCGTGGGCCTACGAGCAGTACTTC. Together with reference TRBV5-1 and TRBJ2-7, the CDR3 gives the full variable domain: KAGVTQTPRYLIKTRGQQVTLSCSPISGHRSVSWYQQTPGQGLQFLFEYFSETQRNKGNFPGRFSGRQFSNSRSEMNVSTLELGDSALYLCASSLGGAWAYEQYFGPGTRLTVT.

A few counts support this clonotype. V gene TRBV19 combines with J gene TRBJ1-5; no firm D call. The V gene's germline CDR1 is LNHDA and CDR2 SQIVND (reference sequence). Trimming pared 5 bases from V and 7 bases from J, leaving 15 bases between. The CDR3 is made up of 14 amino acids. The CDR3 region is CASSFRRASQPQHF. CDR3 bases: TGTGCCAGTAGTTTTCGGAGGGCCAGCCAGCCCCAGCATTTT.

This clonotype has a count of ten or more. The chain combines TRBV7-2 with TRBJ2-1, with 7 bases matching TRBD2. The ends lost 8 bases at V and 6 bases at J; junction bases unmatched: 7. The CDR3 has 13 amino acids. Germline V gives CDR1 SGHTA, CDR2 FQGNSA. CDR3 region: CASRRSGGNEQFF. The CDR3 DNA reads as TGTGCCAGCCGCAGGTCGGGGGGCAATGAGCAGTTCTTC. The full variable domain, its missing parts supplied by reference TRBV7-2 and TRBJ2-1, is GAGVSQSPSNKVTEKGKDVELRCDPISGHTALYWYRQSLGQGLEFLIYFQGNSAPDKSGLPSDRFSAERTGGSVSTLTIQRTQQEDSAVYLCASRRSGGNEQFFGPGTRLTVL.

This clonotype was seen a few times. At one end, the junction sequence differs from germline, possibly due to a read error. The CDR3 loop is CASSKATSGGEQETQYF. The CDR3 DNA reads TGTGCCAGCAGTAAAGCTACTAGCGGGGGGGAACAAGAGACCCAGTACTTC. The V and J genes are TRBV2 and TRBJ2-5, with 13 bases lining up with TRBD2. Looked up from germline, CDR1 is SNHLY and CDR2 is FYNNEI. This CDR3 has 17 amino acids.

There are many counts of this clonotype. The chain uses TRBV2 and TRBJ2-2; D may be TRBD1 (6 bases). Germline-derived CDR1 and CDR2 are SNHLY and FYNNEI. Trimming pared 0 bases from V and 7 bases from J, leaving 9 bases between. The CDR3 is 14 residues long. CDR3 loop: CASSEARGFGELFF. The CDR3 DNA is TGTGCCAGCAGTGAAGCGAGGGGGTTCGGGGAGCTGTTTTTT.

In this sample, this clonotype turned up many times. The CDR3 is CASSSGSFYGYTF. In DNA form, the CDR3 reads TGCGCCAGCAGCTCGGGTTCCTTCTATGGCTACACCTTC. The chain employs TRBV5-1 and TRBJ1-2; D unclear. This CDR3 comprises 13 residues. Trimming removed 3 bases at V and 4 bases at J, with 10 bases between. The germline CDR1 and CDR2 sequences are SGHRS and YFSETQ.

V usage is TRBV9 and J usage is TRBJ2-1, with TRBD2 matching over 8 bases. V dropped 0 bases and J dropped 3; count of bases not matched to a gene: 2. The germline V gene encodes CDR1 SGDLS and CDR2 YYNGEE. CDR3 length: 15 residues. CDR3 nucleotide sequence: TGTGCCAGCAGCGTAGGGACTAGCATCTACAATGAGCAGTTCTTC. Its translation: CASSVGTSIYNEQFF.

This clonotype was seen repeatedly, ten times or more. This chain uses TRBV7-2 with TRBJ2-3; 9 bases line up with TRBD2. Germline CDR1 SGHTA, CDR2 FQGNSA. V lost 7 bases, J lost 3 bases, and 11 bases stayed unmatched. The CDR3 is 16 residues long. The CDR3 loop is CASTRSGGRFTDTQYF. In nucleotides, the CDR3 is TGTGCCAGCACCCGTAGCGGGGGCAGGTTTACAGATACGCAGTATTTT.

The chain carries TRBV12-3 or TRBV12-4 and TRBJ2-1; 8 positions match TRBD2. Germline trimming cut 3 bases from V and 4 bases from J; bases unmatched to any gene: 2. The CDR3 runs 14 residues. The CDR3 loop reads CASSLQRGYNEQFF. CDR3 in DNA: TGTGCCAGCAGTTTGCAGCGGGGGTACAATGAGCAGTTCTTC.

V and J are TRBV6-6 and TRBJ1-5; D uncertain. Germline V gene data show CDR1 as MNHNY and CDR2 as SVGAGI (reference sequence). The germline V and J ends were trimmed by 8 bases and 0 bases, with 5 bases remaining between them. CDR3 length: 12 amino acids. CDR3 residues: CASQDSNQPQHF. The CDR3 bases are TGTGCCAGCCAGGATAGCAATCAGCCCCAGCATTTT.

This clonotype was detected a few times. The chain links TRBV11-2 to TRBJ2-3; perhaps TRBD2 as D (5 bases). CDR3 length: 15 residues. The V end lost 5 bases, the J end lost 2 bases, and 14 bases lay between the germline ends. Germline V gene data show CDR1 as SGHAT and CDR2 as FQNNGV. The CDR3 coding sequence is TGTGCCAGCAGCCTTTACGGACTGAACACAGATACGCAGTATTTT. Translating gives CASSLYGLNTDTQYF.

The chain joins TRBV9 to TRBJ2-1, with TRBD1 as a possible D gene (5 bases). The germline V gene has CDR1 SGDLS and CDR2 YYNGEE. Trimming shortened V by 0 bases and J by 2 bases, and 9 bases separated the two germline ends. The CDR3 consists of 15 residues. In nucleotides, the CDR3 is TGTGCCAGCAGCGTAGACAGGCGTACCTACAATGAGCAGTTCTTC. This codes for CASSVDRRTYNEQFF.

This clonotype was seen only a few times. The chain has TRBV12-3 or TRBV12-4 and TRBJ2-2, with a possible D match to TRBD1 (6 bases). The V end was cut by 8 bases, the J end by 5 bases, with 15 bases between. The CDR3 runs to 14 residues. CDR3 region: CASGVFRGTGELFF. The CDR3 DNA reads TGTGCCAGCGGAGTCTTTAGGGGGACCGGGGAGCTGTTTTTT.

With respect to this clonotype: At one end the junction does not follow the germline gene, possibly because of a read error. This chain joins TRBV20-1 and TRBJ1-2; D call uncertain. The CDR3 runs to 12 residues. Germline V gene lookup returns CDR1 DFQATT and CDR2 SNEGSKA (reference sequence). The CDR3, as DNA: TGCTGTGCTAGAGTCCCGGCGGAGGGCTACACCTTC. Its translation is CCARVPAEGYTF.

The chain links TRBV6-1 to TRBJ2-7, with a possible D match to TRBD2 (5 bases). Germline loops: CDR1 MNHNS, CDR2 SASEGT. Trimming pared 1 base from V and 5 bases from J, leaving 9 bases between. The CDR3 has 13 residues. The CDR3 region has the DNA TGTGCCAGCAGTGAAGAGCGGTGGAACGAGCAGTACGTC. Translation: CASSEERWNEQYV.

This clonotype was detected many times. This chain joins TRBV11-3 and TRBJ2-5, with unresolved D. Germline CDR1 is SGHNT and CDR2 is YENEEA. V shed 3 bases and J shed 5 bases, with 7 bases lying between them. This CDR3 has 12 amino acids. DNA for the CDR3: TGTGCCAGCAGCTTGGAAGCGGAGACCCAGTACTTC. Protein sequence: CASSLEAETQYF. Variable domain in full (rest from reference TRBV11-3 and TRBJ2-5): EAGVVQSPRYKIIEKKQPVAFWCNPISGHNTLYWYLQNLGQGPELLIRYENEEAVDDSQLPKDRFSAERLKGVDSTLKIQPAELGDSAVYLCASSLEAETQYFGPGTRLLVL.

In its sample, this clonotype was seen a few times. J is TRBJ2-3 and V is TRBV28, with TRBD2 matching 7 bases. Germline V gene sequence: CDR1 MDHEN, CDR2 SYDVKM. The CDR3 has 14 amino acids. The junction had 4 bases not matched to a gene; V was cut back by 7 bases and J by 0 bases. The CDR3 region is CASTPGGSTDTQYF. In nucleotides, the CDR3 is TGTGCCAGCACCCCGGGGGGTAGCACAGATACGCAGTATTTT. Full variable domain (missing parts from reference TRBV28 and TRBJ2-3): DVKVTQSSRYLVKRTGEKVFLECVQDMDHENMFWYRQDPGLGLRLIYFSYDVKMKEKGDIPEGYSVSREKKERFSLILESASTNQTSMYLCASTPGGSTDTQYFGPGTRLTVL.

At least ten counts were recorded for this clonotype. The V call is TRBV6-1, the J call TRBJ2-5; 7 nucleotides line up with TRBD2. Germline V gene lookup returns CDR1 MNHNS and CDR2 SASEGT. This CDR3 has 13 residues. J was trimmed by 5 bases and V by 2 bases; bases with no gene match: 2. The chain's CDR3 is CASSEQGGETQYF. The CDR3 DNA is TGTGCCAGCAGTGAACAGGGAGGGGAGACCCAGTACTTC.

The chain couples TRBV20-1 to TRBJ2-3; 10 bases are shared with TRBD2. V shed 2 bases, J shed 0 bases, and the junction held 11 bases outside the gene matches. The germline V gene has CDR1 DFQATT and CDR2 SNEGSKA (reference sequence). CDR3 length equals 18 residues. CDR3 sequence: CSARRKRGGLPSTDTQYF. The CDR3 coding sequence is TGCAGTGCTAGAAGGAAGCGGGGGGGATTACCTAGCACAGATACGCAGTATTTT.

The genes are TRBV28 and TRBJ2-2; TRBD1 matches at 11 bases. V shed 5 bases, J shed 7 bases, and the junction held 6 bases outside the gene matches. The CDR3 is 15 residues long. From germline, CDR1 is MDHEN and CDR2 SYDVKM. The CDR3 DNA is TGTGCCAGCAGTGTGCCCGGGACAGGGGGCGGGGAGCTGTTTTTT. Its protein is CASSVPGTGGGELFF.

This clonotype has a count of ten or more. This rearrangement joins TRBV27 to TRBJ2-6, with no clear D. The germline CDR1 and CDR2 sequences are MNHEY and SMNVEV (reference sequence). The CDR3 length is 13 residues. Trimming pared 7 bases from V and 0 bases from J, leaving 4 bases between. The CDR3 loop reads CASTNSGANVLTF. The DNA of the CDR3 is TGTGCCAGCACCAACTCTGGGGCCAACGTCCTGACTTTC.

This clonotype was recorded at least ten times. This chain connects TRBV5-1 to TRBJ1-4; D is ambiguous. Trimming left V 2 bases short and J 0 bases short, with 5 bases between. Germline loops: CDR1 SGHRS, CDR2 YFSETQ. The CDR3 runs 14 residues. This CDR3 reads CASSFGTTNEKLFF. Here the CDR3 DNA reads TGCGCCAGCAGCTTTGGAACAACTAATGAAAAACTGTTTTTT.

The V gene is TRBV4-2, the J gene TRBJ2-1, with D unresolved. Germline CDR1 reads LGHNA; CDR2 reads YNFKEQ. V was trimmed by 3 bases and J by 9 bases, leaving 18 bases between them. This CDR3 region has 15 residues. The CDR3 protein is CASSQTGLTSGEQFF. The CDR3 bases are TGTGCCAGCAGCCAGACGGGCCTTACCTCCGGTGAGCAGTTCTTC.

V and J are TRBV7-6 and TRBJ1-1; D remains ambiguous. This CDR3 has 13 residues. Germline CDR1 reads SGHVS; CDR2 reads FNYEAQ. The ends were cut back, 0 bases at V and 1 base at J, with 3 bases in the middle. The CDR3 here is CASSLAQNTEAFF. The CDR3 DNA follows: TGTGCCAGCAGCTTAGCGCAGAACACTGAAGCTTTCTTT.

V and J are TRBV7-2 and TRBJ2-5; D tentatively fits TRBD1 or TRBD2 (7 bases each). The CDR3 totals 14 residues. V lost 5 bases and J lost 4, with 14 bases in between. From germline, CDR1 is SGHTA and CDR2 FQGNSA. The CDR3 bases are TGTGCCAGCAGCCTAGGCAGGGGGGGAGAGACCCAGTACTTC. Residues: CASSLGRGGETQYF.